This TCR beta chain was observed in a study of regulatory T cells in long-lasting Graves disease. Investigators prepared the TCR beta libraries by applying iRepertoire HTBI primers and Arm-PCR of CDR3 regions. In TCRdb, the multiplex PCR reads were re-called with MiXCR into one record per CDR3 protein. The table records 350,000 to 450,000 distinct CDR3 sequences, more than 13% of them present only once. There are many counts of this clonotype. Documented time point: newly diagnosed GD, antithyroid drugs for less than 3 months. PBMC RNA was the source of the TCR library. Germline V gene data show CDR1 as LGHDT and CDR2 as YNNKEL (reference sequence). V lost 5 bases and J 1 base, leaving 14 bases between the germline ends. The CDR3 sequence is 15 residues long. The same specimen was also included in a second study, on T cells in Graves' hyperthyroidism and ophthalmopathy. This second study notes: Diagnoses were made from clinical symptoms, serum measures (thyroxine and TRAb), thyroid ultrasound and orbital computed tomography.

This receptor was obtained from a woman aged 25 to 39 with Graves disease. This material consisted of peripheral blood mononuclear cells (PBMCs), taken at new diagnosis, from a patient treated with antithyroid drugs. J is TRBJ2-5 and V is TRBV3-1; D is ambiguous. CDR3 sequence (DNA): TGTGCCAGCAGCTCCCGACGGCCGGCCCAAGAGACCCAGTACTTC. Amino acids: CASSSRRPAQETQYF.